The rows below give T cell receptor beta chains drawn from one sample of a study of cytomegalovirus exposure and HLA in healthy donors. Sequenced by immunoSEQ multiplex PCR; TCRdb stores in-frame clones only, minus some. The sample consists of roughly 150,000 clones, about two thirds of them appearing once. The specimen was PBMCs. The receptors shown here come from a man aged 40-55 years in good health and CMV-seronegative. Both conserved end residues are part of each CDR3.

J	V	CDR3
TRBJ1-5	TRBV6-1	CASRRQGGSNQPQHF
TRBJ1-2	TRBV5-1	CASSGSPNYGYTF
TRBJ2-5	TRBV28	CASQRRHQETQYF
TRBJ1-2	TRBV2	CASSVGGSGYTF
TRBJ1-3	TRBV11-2	CASSSPAAGNTIYF
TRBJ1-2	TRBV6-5	CASSRGTDGYTF
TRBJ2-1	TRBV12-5	CASGLVLHIPGDNEQFF
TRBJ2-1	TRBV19	CASSIGTSGHNEQFF
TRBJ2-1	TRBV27	CASTRWAGTSNEQFF
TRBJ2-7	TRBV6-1	CASSPHEWEQYF
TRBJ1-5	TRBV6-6	CASSYSAGAGNQPQHF
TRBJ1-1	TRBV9	CASRELQGLGTEAFF
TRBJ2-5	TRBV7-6	CASSSWTGRETQYF
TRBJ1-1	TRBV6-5	CASSFGTGENTEAFF
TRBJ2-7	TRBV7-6	CASSLGGTSHEQYF
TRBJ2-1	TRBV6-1	CASSEEKHNQQFF
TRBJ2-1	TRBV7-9	CASSFTTSGGYNEQFF
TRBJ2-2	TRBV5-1	CASSPLGAGTGELFF
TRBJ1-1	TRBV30	CAWRTGSNTEAFF
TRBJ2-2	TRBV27	CASSTLVGYTGELFF
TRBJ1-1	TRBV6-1	CASSESWGPGTEAFF
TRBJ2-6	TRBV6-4	CASSDSEGGVLFTGANVLTF
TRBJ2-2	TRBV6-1	CASTPSGGAGELFF
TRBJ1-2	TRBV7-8	CASSLGLDRGSYGYTF
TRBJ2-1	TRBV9	CASNFREGQGIFPGVDEQFF
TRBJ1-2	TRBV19	CASSLRRGQSNYGYTF
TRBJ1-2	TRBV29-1	CSVRGGWTGQGYTF
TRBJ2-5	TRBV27	CASSVTGGNGETQYF
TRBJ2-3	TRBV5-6	CASSSSGTGRNTQYF
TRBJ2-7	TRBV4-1	CASSRDIFYEQYF